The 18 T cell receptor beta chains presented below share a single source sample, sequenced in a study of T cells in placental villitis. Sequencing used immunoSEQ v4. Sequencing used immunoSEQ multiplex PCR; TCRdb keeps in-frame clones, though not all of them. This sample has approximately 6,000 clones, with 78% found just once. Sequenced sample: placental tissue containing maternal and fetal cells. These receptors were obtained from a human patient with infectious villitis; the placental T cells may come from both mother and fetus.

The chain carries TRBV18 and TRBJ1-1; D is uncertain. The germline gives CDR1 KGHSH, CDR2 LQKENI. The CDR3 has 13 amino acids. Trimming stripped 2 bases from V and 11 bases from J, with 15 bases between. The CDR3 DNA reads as TGTGCCAGCTCACCAAGTCGCGGGTTCGGGGCTTTCTTT. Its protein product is CASSPSRGFGAFF.

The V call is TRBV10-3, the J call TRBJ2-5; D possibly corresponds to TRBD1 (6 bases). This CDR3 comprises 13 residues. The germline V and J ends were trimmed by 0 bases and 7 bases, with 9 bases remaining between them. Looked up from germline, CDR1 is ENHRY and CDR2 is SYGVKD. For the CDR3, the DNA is TGTGCCATCAGTGAGTCCGAAGGGGGGACCCAGTACTTC. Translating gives CAISESEGGTQYF.

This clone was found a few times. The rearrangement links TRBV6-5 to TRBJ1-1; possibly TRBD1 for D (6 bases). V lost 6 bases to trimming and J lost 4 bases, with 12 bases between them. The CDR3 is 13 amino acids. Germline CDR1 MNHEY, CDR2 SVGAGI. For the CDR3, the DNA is TGTGCCAGCAGGCCACAGGGATTCACTGAAGCTTTCTTT. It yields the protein CASRPQGFTEAFF.

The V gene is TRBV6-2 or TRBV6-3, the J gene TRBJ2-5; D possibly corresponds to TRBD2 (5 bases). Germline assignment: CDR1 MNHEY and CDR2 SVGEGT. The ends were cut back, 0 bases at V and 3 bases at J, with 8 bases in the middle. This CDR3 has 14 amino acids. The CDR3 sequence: CASSYSSGKETQYF. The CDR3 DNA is TGTGCCAGCAGTTACTCGAGCGGAAAAGAGACCCAGTACTTC.

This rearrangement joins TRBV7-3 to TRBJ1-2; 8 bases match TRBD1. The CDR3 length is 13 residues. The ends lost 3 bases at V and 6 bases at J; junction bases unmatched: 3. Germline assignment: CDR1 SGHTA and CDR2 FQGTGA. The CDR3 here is CASSFAGGDGYTF. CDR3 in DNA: TGTGCCAGCAGCTTTGCAGGGGGCGATGGCTACACCTTC. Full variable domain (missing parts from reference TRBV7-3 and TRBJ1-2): GAGVSQTPSNKVTEKGKYVELRCDPISGHTALYWYRQSLGQGPEFLIYFQGTGAADDSGLPNDRFFAVRPEGSVSTLKIQRTERGDSAVYLCASSFAGGDGYTFGSGTRLTVV.

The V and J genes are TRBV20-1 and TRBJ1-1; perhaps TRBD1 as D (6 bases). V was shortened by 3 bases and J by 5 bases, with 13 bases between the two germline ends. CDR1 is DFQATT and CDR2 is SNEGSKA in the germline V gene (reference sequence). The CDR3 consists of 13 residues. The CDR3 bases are TGCAGTGCTAGTGGACGGGGGCGGACTGAAGCTTTCTTT. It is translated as CSASGRGRTEAFF.

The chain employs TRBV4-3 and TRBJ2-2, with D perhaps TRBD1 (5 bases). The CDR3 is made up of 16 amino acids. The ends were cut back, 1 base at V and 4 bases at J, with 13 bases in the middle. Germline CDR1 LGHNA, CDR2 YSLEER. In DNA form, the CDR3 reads TGCGCCAGCAGCCAAGTTCTCACAGGACCCACCGGGGAGCTGTTTTTT. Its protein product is CASSQVLTGPTGELFF.

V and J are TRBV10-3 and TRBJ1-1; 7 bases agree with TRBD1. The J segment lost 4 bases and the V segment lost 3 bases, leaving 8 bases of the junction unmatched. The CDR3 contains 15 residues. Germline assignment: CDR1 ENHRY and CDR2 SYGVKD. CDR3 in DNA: TGTGCCATCAGTGAAGTAATAGGGACAGTCACTGAAGCTTTCTTT. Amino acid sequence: CAISEVIGTVTEAFF.

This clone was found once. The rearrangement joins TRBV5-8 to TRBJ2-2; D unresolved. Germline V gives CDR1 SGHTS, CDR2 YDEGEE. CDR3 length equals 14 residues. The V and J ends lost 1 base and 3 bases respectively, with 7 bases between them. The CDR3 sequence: CASSLYSHTGELFF. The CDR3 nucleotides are TGTGCCAGCAGCTTGTACTCACACACCGGGGAGCTGTTTTTT. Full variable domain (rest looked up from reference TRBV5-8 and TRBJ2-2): EAGVTQSPTHLIKTRGQQATLRCSPISGHTSVYWYQQALGLGLQFLLWYDEGEERNRGNFPPRFSGRQFPNYSSELNVNALELEDSALYLCASSLYSHTGELFFGEGSRLTVL.

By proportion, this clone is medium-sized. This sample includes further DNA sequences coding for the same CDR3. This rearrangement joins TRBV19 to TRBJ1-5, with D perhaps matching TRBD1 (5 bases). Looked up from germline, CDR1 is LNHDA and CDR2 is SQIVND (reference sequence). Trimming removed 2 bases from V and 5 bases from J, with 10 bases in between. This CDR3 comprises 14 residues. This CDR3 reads CASSIPGFDQPQHF. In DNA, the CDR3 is TGTGCCAGTAGTATACCAGGGTTCGATCAGCCCCAGCATTTT.

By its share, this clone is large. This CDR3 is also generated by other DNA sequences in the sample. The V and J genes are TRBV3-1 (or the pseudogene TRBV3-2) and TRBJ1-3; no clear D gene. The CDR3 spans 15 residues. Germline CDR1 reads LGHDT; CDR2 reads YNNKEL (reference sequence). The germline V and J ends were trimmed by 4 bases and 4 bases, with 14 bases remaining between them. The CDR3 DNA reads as TGTGCCAGCAGCCCCTGGGAAGGAGGAGGAAACACCATATATTTT. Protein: CASSPWEGGGNTIYF.

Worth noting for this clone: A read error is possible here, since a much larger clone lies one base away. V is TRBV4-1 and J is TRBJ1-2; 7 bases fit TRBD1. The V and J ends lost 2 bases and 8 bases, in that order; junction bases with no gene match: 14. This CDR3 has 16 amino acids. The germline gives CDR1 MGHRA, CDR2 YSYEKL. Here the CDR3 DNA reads TGCGCCAGCAGCCAAACAAGGATTGGGACAGAGAACGGCTACACCTTC. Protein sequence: CASSQTRIGTENGYTF.

CDR3 loop: CASSFGSDNSPLHF. CDR3 sequence (DNA): TGTGCCAGCAGTTTTGGATCCGATAATTCACCCCTCCACTTT. The chain has TRBV27 and TRBJ1-6; D call uncertain. The germline V gene has CDR1 MNHEY and CDR2 SMNVEV (reference sequence). V was clipped by 3 bases and J by 5 bases, with 8 bases between them. CDR3 size: 14 residues.

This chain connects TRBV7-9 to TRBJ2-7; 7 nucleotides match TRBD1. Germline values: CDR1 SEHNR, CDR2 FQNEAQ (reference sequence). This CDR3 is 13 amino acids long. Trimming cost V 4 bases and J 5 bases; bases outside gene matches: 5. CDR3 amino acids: CASSSYTGDEQYF. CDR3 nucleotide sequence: TGTGCCAGCAGCTCCTATACAGGGGACGAGCAGTACTTC.

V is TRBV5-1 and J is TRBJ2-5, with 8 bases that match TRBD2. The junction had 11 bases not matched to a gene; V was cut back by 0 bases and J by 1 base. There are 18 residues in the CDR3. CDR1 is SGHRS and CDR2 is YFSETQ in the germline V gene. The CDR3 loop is CASSLVPIAGPVQETQYF. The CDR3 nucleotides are TGCGCCAGCAGCTTGGTCCCGATAGCGGGACCCGTCCAAGAGACCCAGTACTTC.

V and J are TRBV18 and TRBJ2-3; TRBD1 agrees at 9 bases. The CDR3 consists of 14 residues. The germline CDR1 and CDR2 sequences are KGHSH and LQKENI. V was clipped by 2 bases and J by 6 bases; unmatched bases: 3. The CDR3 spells CASSPSTGGDTQYF. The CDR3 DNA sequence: TGTGCCAGCTCACCATCGACAGGGGGGGATACGCAGTATTTT. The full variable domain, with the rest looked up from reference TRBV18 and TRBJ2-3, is NAGVMQNPRHLVRRRGQEARLRCSPMKGHSHVYWYRQLPEEGLKFMVYLQKENIIDESGMPKERFSAEFPKEGPSILRIQQVVRGDSAAYFCASSPSTGGDTQYFGPGTRLTVL.

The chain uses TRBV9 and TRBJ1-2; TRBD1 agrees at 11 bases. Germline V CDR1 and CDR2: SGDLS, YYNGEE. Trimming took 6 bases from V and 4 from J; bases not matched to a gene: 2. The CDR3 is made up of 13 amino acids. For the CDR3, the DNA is TGTGCCAGCATGGGACAGGGGGTCTATGGCTACACCTTC. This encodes CASMGQGVYGYTF.

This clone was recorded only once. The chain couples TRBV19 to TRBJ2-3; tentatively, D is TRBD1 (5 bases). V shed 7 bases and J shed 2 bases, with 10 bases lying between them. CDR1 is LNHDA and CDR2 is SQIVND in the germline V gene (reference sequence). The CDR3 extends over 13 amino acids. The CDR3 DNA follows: TGTGCCAGTAATAGACAGTCCACAGATACGCAGTATTTT. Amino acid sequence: CASNRQSTDTQYF.